This entry is about one T cell receptor (beta chain). This sample stems from a study of CD4 T cells in relation to SARS-CoV-2 and coronaviruses. Germline V lookup: CDR1 SGHTA, CDR2 FQGNSA. This CDR3 is 13 amino acids long. Trimming removed 1 base from V and 5 bases from J, with 5 bases in between. The unexposed donors gave CD4+ T cells in about 2011-2018, prior to COVID-19. Profiled with immunoSEQ multiplex PCR; TCRdb holds only in-frame clones, not every one. The sample consists of 55,000 to 70,000 clones, more than 80% of them appearing once. The clonotype originates from a human donor in good health. Source material: naive CD4+ T cells from PBMCs. The subset was: naive CD4+ T cells isolated by negative enrichment. This sequence joins TRBV7-2 and TRBJ2-2; D unresolved. As DNA, the CDR3 is TGTGCCAGCAGCTTAGTTCGGACCGGGGAGCTGTTTTTT. Encoded protein: CASSLVRTGELFF. The full variable domain, rest sourced from reference TRBV7-2 and TRBJ2-2, is GAGVSQSPSNKVTEKGKDVELRCDPISGHTALYWYRQSLGQGLEFLIYFQGNSAPDKSGLPSDRFSAERTGGSVSTLTIQRTQQEDSAVYLCASSLVRTGELFFGEGSRLTVL.